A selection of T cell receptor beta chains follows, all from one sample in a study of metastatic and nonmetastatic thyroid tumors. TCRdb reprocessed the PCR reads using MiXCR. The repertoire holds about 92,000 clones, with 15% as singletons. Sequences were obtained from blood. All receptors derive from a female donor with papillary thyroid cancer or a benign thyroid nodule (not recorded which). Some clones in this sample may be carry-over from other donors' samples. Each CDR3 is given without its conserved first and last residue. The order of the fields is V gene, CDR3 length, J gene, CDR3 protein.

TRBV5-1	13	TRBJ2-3	ASSVDGGHPDTQY
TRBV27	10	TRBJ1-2	ASSPTGAGYT
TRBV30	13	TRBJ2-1	ASTGVGFSYNEQF
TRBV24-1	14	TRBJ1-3	ATSDLGEDSGNTIY
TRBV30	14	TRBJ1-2	AWSPGPGQGSYGYT
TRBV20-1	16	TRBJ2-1	SARGTSGGVYSYNEQF
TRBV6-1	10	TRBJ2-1	ASSDFMALEF
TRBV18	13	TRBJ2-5	ASSISLGIGETQY
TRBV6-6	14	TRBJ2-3	ASSDRRKAGTDTQY
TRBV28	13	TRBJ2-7	ASSYTRGGAYEQY
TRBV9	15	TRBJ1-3	ASSEGQGRLAGNTIY
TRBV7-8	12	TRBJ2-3	ASSRLLEVDTQY
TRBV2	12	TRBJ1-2	ASSRQGAEYVYT
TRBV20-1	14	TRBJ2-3	SARYRLGQGLGTQY
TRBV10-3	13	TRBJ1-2	AISESKQGAGGYT
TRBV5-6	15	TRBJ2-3	ASSFLTTTPSSDTQY
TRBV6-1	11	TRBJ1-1	ASSSETNTEAF
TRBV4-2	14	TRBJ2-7	ASSQDRQELLWEQY
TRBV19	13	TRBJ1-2	ASSQRTGQIYGYT
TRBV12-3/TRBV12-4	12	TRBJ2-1	ASRRRGSGNEQF
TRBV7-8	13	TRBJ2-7	ASSQFQGARAEQY
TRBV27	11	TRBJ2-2	ASSSRVTGELF
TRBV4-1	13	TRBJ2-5	ASSQAREFLETQY
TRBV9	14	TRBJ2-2	ASSQQGGEATGELF
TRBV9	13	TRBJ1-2	ASSAPPGGDRDYT
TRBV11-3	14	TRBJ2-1	ASSPRTAGSYNEQF
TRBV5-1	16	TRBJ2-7	ASSLVGSGGLSSYEQY
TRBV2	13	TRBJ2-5	ASSRLAGGLETQY